This TCR beta chain was captured in a study of shared clonotypes between healthy human individuals. Genomic DNA per cell subset filled all wells of several immunoSEQ plates. Libraries were prepared by immunoSEQ multiplex PCR; TCRdb keeps only in-frame clonotypes and omits some of them. The sample has a few million clones; under 95% are singletons. As to this clone: Antigen specificity is unknown.

It was into CD45RA+ naive and CD45RA-negative memory subsets that the CD4+ cells were split. Study outcomes and limitations: Approximately 5.4% of naive CD4 clonotypes were common to a few donors. Memory subsets had estimated richness that was generally smaller than that of naive subsets.

The CDR3 covers 15 residues. V dropped 4 bases and J dropped 6 bases, with 18 bases sitting between them. Germline CDR1 and CDR2: SGHRS and YFSETQ. The V gene is TRBV5-1, the J gene TRBJ2-3; D possibly corresponds to TRBD2 (6 bases). The sample comprised naive CD4+ T cells from PBMCs. Noted subset: CD45RA+ positively selected. The sequence came from a man aged 18 to 30 in good health. Some clones in this sample may be carry-over from other donors' samples. The CDR3 DNA reads TGCGCCAGCAGCCCGACTCCCCGTGGAGGGGATACGCAGTATTTT. Its protein is CASSPTPRGGDTQYF.